Sequencing of this TCR beta chain was carried out in a study of T cells in Graves' hyperthyroidism and ophthalmopathy. At least ten counts were recorded for this clonotype. TCR beta CDR3 sequences were amplified from RNA transcripts. A set of HTBI primers served as the primers for a first-round RT-PCR of the TCR CDR3. TCRdb analysed the multiplex PCR reads with MiXCR anew, one entry per CDR3 protein. The repertoire consists of over 700,000 distinct CDR3 sequences, with 30% to 40% occurring once and the leading ten covering around 29%. The study excluded patients with uncontrolled infection, other autoimmune disease, pregnancy or lactation. CDR3 length: 12 residues. The V gene lost 5 bases and the J gene lost 0 bases, with 4 bases spanning the gap. The germline V gene has CDR1 SEHNR and CDR2 FQNEAQ (reference sequence).

This clonotype was obtained from a woman in her forties with Graves' hyperthyroidism. The chain joins TRBV7-9 to TRBJ1-1; D ambiguous. Sequencing was done on a sample of blood. For the CDR3, the DNA is TGTGCCAGCAGCAATTTGAACACTGAAGCTTTCTTT. Its protein is CASSNLNTEAFF.